A selection of T cell receptor beta chains follows, all from one sample in a study of cytomegalovirus exposure and HLA in healthy donors. Profiled with immunoSEQ multiplex PCR; TCRdb holds only in-frame clones, not every one. The sample carries more than 90,000 clones, under 80% recorded once. Source material: PBMCs. The receptors stem from a human donor in good health. The conserved cysteine and the conserved F or W are not part of the CDR3 here. D genes are given only for firm matches.

>TRBV4-2|-|TRBJ1-1
ASSPRPTEAF
>TRBV7-8|-|TRBJ2-1
ASSLRLDAYNEQF
>TRBV6-6|-|TRBJ1-1
ASSPPGDTEAF
>TRBV10-1|-|TRBJ2-2
ASSIRSAGGTLGELF
>TRBV6-6|-|TRBJ1-1
ASRPGGPEAF
>TRBV15|TRBD2|TRBJ2-3
ATSREGSGGITDTQY
>TRBV7-9|TRBD1|TRBJ1-2
ASRKGGDGYT
>TRBV11-2|-|TRBJ1-1
ASSREGNTEAF
>TRBV10-2|-|TRBJ1-6
ASSVRTGDSPLH
>TRBV30|-|TRBJ2-3
AAGLYTDTQY
>TRBV5-1|TRBD2|TRBJ2-7
ASSSLLAGGDEQY
>TRBV7-9|-|TRBJ1-6
SSSQTVYNSPLH
>TRBV11-2|TRBD1|TRBJ1-1
ASSPLRGRGTEAF
>TRBV5-6|-|TRBJ1-5
ASSFMFREAQNQPQH
>TRBV7-2|TRBD1|TRBJ1-2
ASSRQGWYGYT
>TRBV27|TRBD2|TRBJ2-2
ASSHPTSGNTGELF
>TRBV23-1|TRBD1|TRBJ2-2
ASSQSNRGLNTGELF
>TRBV7-2|TRBD2|TRBJ2-1
ASSSTGTSGNEQF
>TRBV7-9|TRBD1|TRBJ1-4
ASSLEGQGDEKLF
>TRBV21-1|-|TRBJ1-4
ASSLRQLATNEKLF
>TRBV5-8|-|TRBJ2-7
ASRVAAPEQY
>TRBV6-5|-|TRBJ2-7
ASRGGGALSYEQY
>TRBV5-4|TRBD2|TRBJ2-5
ASSSGTSGTRETQY
>TRBV6-5|TRBD1|TRBJ2-2
ASSRDSNTGELF
>TRBV6-1|-|TRBJ2-2
ASTLQSTGELF
>TRBV10-3|-|TRBJ2-2
AISESYLGELF
>TRBV11-2|TRBD1|TRBJ1-4
ASSPGTGTEKLF
>TRBV5-4|-|TRBJ1-6
ASSLVGGNSPLH
>TRBV5-4|-|TRBJ1-1
ASSLEGSRNTEAF
>TRBV6-1|-|TRBJ2-7
ASSLSGGTYEQY
>TRBV7-8|TRBD2|TRBJ2-7
ASSLHETSGLSYEQY
>TRBV4-3|TRBD2|TRBJ2-2
ASSQELLAGVDTGELF
>TRBV9|-|TRBJ2-1
ASSVGGRAGYNEQF
>TRBV5-1|TRBD2|TRBJ2-1
ASSFTSGSDYNEQF
>TRBV5-1|TRBD2|TRBJ2-3
ASSALAGVSTDTQY
>TRBV5-6|TRBD2|TRBJ2-5
ASSWGGELRETQY
>TRBV6-5|-|TRBJ2-7
ASRGPKRNEQY
>TRBV19|TRBD1|TRBJ2-6
ATSSTGSKGVLT
>TRBV7-9|-|TRBJ2-7
ASSLAGMGEQY
>TRBV4-1|TRBD1|TRBJ1-6
ASSQKTGGRYNSPLH
>TRBV11-3|-|TRBJ2-1
ASSLDSASASSYNEQF
>TRBV9|-|TRBJ2-7
ASSVGLSGFTGQSSYEQY
>TRBV19|-|TRBJ2-1
ASSVAGSGMTEQF
>TRBV29-1|TRBD1|TRBJ1-4
SVRTGRNEKLF
>TRBV7-9|-|TRBJ1-4
ASSLGATNEKLF
>TRBV7-9|TRBD1|TRBJ2-1
ASRPTGGRKF
>TRBV11-3|TRBD2|TRBJ2-7
ASSLRGGPSYEQY
>TRBV27|TRBD1|TRBJ2-7
ATGQGFLEQY
>TRBV19|-|TRBJ1-2
ASSMGKTGGYT
>TRBV4-1|-|TRBJ1-1
ASSRTRTDTEAF